This T cell receptor beta chain was sequenced in a study of T cell responses to AZD1222 COVID-19 vaccine. The data were produced by immunoSEQ multiplex PCR, yet TCRdb's version contains in-frame clones alone and is incomplete. The repertoire holds 150,000 to 200,000 clones, with about 90% as singletons. Findings and caveats of the study: Spike-specific TCR breadth and depth both grew after two AZD1222 doses. Unmutated variant regions are reportedly the target of nearly half of TCRs that are spike-specific.

Details on this clone: Its specificity is not known.

CDR1 and CDR2 from the germline V gene are MNHEY and SVGAGI. CDR3 size: 13 residues. V dropped 4 bases and J dropped 2 bases, with 8 bases sitting between them. Specimen: peripheral blood, collected on day 0 of AZD1222 vaccination. This clonotype was obtained from an adult in good health. This chain joins TRBV6-5 and TRBJ1-2; TRBD1 might be the D (6 bases). The DNA for the CDR3 is TGTGCCAGCAGTTCAGGGGAGAACTATGGCTACACCTTC. It is translated as CASSSGENYGYTF.